This TCR beta chain comes out of a study of persistence of HIV-infected CD4 T cells. This was the immunoSEQ version 4 assay in survey mode. The repertoire was sequenced with immunoSEQ multiplex PCR; TCRdb's copy has only in-frame clones and lacks some. The repertoire consists of about 20,000 clones, with roughly 74% occurring once and the leading ten covering 6% to 7%. On this clone itself: What it binds is not known.

Cells were stimulated with CMV-infected fibroblast lysates at 10 ug/mL. CD4+ T cells upregulating both CD40 ligand and CD69 were sorted as responding cells. An approximately 17-hour stimulation of CD8-depleted PBMCs used anti-CD28/CD49d costimulation, CD40-blocking antibody and enfuvirtide. Germline V gene lookup returns CDR1 GTSNPN and CDR2 SVGIG (reference sequence). V lost 7 bases to trimming and J lost 11 bases, with 20 bases between them. The CDR3 covers 12 residues. The chain carries TRBV30 and TRBJ1-1; perhaps TRBD1 as D (5 bases). This clonotype was obtained from an adult man with HIV who was CMV-seropositive. The sequencing used CD4+ T cells sorted from PBMCs after approximately 20-hour stimulation, collected from a patient who received antiretroviral therapy. The CDR3 here is CASDKGPGMAFF. Written as DNA, the CDR3 is TGTGCCTCCGATAAGGGCCCAGGGATGGCTTTCTTT.